This T cell receptor beta chain stems from a study of T cells in Graves' hyperthyroidism and ophthalmopathy. TCR beta CDR3 sequences were amplified from RNA transcripts. The HTBI primer set drove a first-round RT-PCR of the TCR CDR3. TCRdb analysed the multiplex PCR reads with MiXCR anew, one entry per CDR3 protein. The sample has hundreds of thousands of distinct CDR3 sequences, about half seen once. This receptor was identified in a woman between 18 and 30 years old with Graves' hyperthyroidism. The sequenced sample consisted of peripheral blood or thyroid tissue (not recorded which).

CDR3 in DNA: TGTGCCATCAGAGCCAGGGATATGAACACTGAAGCTTTCTTT. This gives the protein CAIRARDMNTEAFF. The V gene is TRBV10-3, the J gene TRBJ1-1, with a tentative D call TRBD1 (5 bases). Deletions cut 6 bases from V and 0 bases from J, with 11 bases between. The germline V gene encodes CDR1 ENHRY and CDR2 SYGVKD. The CDR3 has 14 residues.